This is a list of T cell receptor beta chains from one sample in a study of naive and memory T cell subsets. TCRdb fed the UMI-ligation and nested PCR reads into MiXCR, producing one record per CDR3 protein. The table lists approximately 20,000 distinct CDR3 sequences, approximately 9.6% of them singletons. This specimen consisted of skin, obtained from a tuberculin skin test site. All receptors come from an adult in good health. CDR3s include the opening cysteine and the closing phenylalanine or tryptophan. A D gene is named only where the DNA matches it firmly. Clone sizes are given selectively: once, few, many, or a class where the clone is expanded.

J gene: TRBJ2-5
V gene: TRBV4-2
clone size: few
D gene: -
CDR3 DNA: TGTGCCAGCAGCGAACTAGACGTAGAGACCCAGTACTTC
CDR3 protein: CASSELDVETQYF

J gene: TRBJ2-7
V gene: TRBV28
clone size: many
D gene: TRBD1
CDR3 DNA: TGTGCCAGCATCTCTGGGACAGCAACCTACGAGCAGTACTTC
CDR3 protein: CASISGTATYEQYF

J gene: TRBJ2-7
V gene: TRBV5-1
clone size: many
D gene: TRBD2
CDR3 DNA: TGCGCCAGCAGTCCTCGGGAGGGAGTCTACGAGCAGTACTTC
CDR3 protein: CASSPREGVYEQYF

J gene: TRBJ2-3
V gene: TRBV4-3
clone size: few
D gene: TRBD2
CDR3 DNA: TGCGCCAGCAGCCAAGGCCCTCGGGGCGGGGGGGCTGCGGATACGCAGTATTTT
CDR3 protein: CASSQGPRGGGAADTQYF

J gene: TRBJ2-2
V gene: TRBV6-1
clone size: few
D gene: -
CDR3 DNA: TGTGCCAGCAGGACAGTTAACACCGGGGAGCTGTTTTTT
CDR3 protein: CASRTVNTGELFF

J gene: TRBJ1-2
V gene: TRBV11-2
clone size: few
D gene: -
CDR3 DNA: TGTGCCAGCAGCTTAGATACCCTTTTCGGCTACACCTTC
CDR3 protein: CASSLDTLFGYTF

J gene: TRBJ2-7
V gene: TRBV12-3/TRBV12-4
clone size: many
D gene: -
CDR3 DNA: TGTGCCAGCAGTTTAGTGGGGGGACTGCTACGAGGGCAGTACTTC
CDR3 protein: CASSLVGGLLRGQYF

J gene: TRBJ2-1
V gene: TRBV7-8
clone size: once
D gene: -
CDR3 DNA: TGTGCCAGCAGCTTATCGGAGGCTCGCAATGAGCAGTTCTTC
CDR3 protein: CASSLSEARNEQFF

J gene: TRBJ2-1
V gene: TRBV20-1
clone size: medium-sized
D gene: -
CDR3 DNA: TGCAGTGCTAGAAATCTTGAGCAGTTCTTC
CDR3 protein: CSARNLEQFF

J gene: TRBJ2-3
V gene: TRBV20-1
clone size: medium-sized
D gene: TRBD1
CDR3 DNA: TGCAGTGCTAGAGCCCTGGGACAGAAGATCACAGATACGCAGTATTTT
CDR3 protein: CSARALGQKITDTQYF

J gene: TRBJ1-2
V gene: TRBV20-1
clone size: many
D gene: -
CDR3 DNA: TGCAGTGCCAGCGTAGTTGAGGGCTATGGCTACACCTTC
CDR3 protein: CSASVVEGYGYTF

J gene: TRBJ1-6
V gene: TRBV12-3/TRBV12-4
clone size: -
D gene: -
CDR3 DNA: TGTGCCAGCAGGGAATCCCGGACAGCCAATTCACCCCTCCACTTT
CDR3 protein: CASRESRTANSPLHF

J gene: TRBJ1-1
V gene: TRBV5-6
clone size: few
D gene: TRBD1
CDR3 DNA: TGTGCCAGCAGGGGACAGTCCCATTATGAAGCTTTCTTT
CDR3 protein: CASRGQSHYEAFF

J gene: TRBJ1-2
V gene: TRBV15
clone size: -
D gene: -
CDR3 DNA: TGTGCCACCAGGGGCTTCGGCGATAACTATGGCTACACCTTC
CDR3 protein: CATRGFGDNYGYTF

J gene: TRBJ2-3
V gene: TRBV29-1
clone size: few
D gene: -
CDR3 DNA: TGCAGCGCCTACAGTGGAGATACGCAGTATTTT
CDR3 protein: CSAYSGDTQYF

J gene: TRBJ2-3
V gene: TRBV24-1
clone size: few
D gene: TRBD2
CDR3 DNA: TGTGCCACCAGTGAGACTAGGACTAGCGGGAGCGTAGATACGCAGTATTTT
CDR3 protein: CATSETRTSGSVDTQYF

J gene: TRBJ2-7
V gene: TRBV6-5
clone size: medium-sized
D gene: -
CDR3 DNA: TGTGCCAGCAGTTATCGGGCAGGAAGGGCCTACGAGCAGTACTTC
CDR3 protein: CASSYRAGRAYEQYF

J gene: TRBJ2-5
V gene: TRBV7-7
clone size: few
D gene: TRBD2
CDR3 DNA: TGTGCCAGCAGCCATCGACTAGCGGGGGGGCAAGAGACCCAGTACTTC
CDR3 protein: CASSHRLAGGQETQYF

J gene: TRBJ2-1
V gene: TRBV20-1
clone size: few
D gene: -
CDR3 DNA: TGCAGTGCTAGAGGCCCGGAAGGGTCCTATGAGCAGTTCTTC
CDR3 protein: CSARGPEGSYEQFF

J gene: TRBJ1-5
V gene: TRBV6-2/TRBV6-3
clone size: -
D gene: -
CDR3 DNA: TGTGCCAGCAGTTACGGGCCCTCACTACAACGGGGGGCCCAGCATTTT
CDR3 protein: CASSYGPSLQRGAQHF

J gene: TRBJ2-7
V gene: TRBV12-3/TRBV12-4
clone size: -
D gene: -
CDR3 DNA: TGTGCCAGCAGCCCACTGCCCTTTGGAGCCAATGTCTACGAGCAGTACTTC
CDR3 protein: CASSPLPFGANVYEQYF

J gene: TRBJ2-1
V gene: TRBV27
clone size: many
D gene: -
CDR3 DNA: TGTGCCAGCAGTTGGACATTTGGAAATGAGCAGTTCTTC
CDR3 protein: CASSWTFGNEQFF

J gene: TRBJ2-1
V gene: TRBV7-6
clone size: many
D gene: -
CDR3 DNA: TGTGCCAGCAGCTTATCGGGCAGGTACAATGAGCAGTTCTTC
CDR3 protein: CASSLSGRYNEQFF

J gene: TRBJ1-2
V gene: TRBV3-1
clone size: -
D gene: -
CDR3 DNA: TGTGCCAGCAGCCGTGGAGGGGGAATTGGCTACACCTTC
CDR3 protein: CASSRGGGIGYTF

J gene: TRBJ1-2
V gene: TRBV28
clone size: medium-sized
D gene: TRBD1
CDR3 DNA: TGTGCCAGCAGTTTATGGGACAGGGGAAACTATGGCTACACCTTC
CDR3 protein: CASSLWDRGNYGYTF

J gene: TRBJ2-5
V gene: TRBV7-3
clone size: few
D gene: -
CDR3 DNA: TGTGCCAGCAGCTTAACAGAGACCCAGTACTTC
CDR3 protein: CASSLTETQYF

J gene: TRBJ1-1
V gene: TRBV7-2
clone size: few
D gene: -
CDR3 DNA: TGTGCCAGCAGCTTAGATCTGGTCAGGGTAACTACCTTGAACACTGAAGCTTTCTTT
CDR3 protein: CASSLDLVRVTTLNTEAFF

J gene: TRBJ2-7
V gene: TRBV20-1
clone size: medium-sized
D gene: -
CDR3 DNA: TGCAGTATGAGAGGGAGTTACGAGCAGTACTTC
CDR3 protein: CSMRGSYEQYF